The sample holds a few counts of the clone carrying this T cell receptor beta chain. Its matching antigen is unknown. The Oncomine TCR Beta short-read assay sequenced DNA from cultured CD4+ T cells. Each CDR3 protein is one row after TCRdb ran MiXCR on the PCR reads. Here the sample spans 9,000 to 15,000 distinct CDR3 sequences, roughly 44% being singletons. These data originate in a study of vaccination and CD4 T cells after COVID-19. For the study at large: The authors used overlapping spike peptides from SARS-CoV-2, HCoV-NL63, HCoV-OC43 and HCoV-229E to stimulate cells.

Documented treatment: approximately 10-day PBMC culture with coronavirus spike peptide pools or control peptides (ViraFEST assay). Cells received half-medium changes with fresh IL-2 medium on days 3 and 7. The TCR sequence derives from a human donor with COVID-19. The sequenced sample consisted of cultured CD4+ T cells from blood.

The CDR3 reads CASAWQQRDTGELFF. CDR3 coding DNA: TGTGCCAGCGCCTGGCAACAGCGGGACACCGGGGAGCTGTTTTTT. V gene TRBV12-3 or TRBV12-4 combines with J gene TRBJ2-2; maybe TRBD2 (6 bases). The CDR3 contains 15 residues. V was shortened by 8 bases and J by 3 bases, with 16 bases between the two germline ends.